These 11 T cell receptor beta chains came from one sample sequenced in a study of Ad26.COV2.S vaccination and SARS-CoV-2 variants. The protocol was immunoSEQ multiplex PCR, while the TCRdb copy is restricted to in-frame clones and leaves out a portion. The sample has over 300,000 clones; about four fifths are singletons. Treatment here: around 19 received Ad26.COV2.S at low or high dose, single or two shots; about 5 received placebo; per-sample allocation not given. Sampling was performed 63 days after the first vaccine or placebo injection. The sample consisted of peripheral blood, taken in a trial of Ad26.COV2.S vaccine versus placebo. The source is a person aged 18 to 59 who received the Ad26.COV2.S COVID-19 vaccine or a placebo.

This clone was detected only a few times. The gene calls are TRBV19 and TRBJ1-2; 9 nucleotides line up with TRBD1. Germline assignment: CDR1 LNHDA and CDR2 SQIVND (reference sequence). Trimming took 5 bases from V and 2 from J; bases not matched to a gene: 9. The CDR3 length is 16 residues. CDR3 DNA sequence: TGTGCCAGTAGTGTATACAGGGGGCAAGGGAACTATGGCTACACCTTC. This translates into CASSVYRGQGNYGYTF.

This chain uses TRBV14 with TRBJ2-2; no clear D gene. V was clipped by 4 bases and J by 2 bases, with 8 bases between them. The CDR3 has 14 residues. Per germline, CDR1 SGHDN and CDR2 FVKESK. The CDR3 protein is CASSPAGNTGELFF. In DNA, the CDR3 is TGTGCCAGCAGCCCGGCAGGAAACACCGGGGAGCTGTTTTTT.

The rearrangement joins TRBV29-1 to TRBJ2-7, with 8 bases that match TRBD1. Germline lookup yields CDR1 SQVTM and CDR2 ANQGSEA. V shed 6 bases, J shed 2 bases, and the junction held 6 bases outside the gene matches. This CDR3 spans 13 amino acids. The CDR3 DNA reads as TGCAGCGTCTCGACAGGGGAAACCTACGAGCAGTACTTC. It translates to CSVSTGETYEQYF.

The chain couples TRBV30 to TRBJ1-2; D unclear. The CDR3 extends over 13 amino acids. The germline V gene has CDR1 GTSNPN and CDR2 SVGIG (reference sequence). Trimming stripped 0 bases from V and 8 bases from J, with 13 bases between. DNA for the CDR3: TGTGCCTGGAGTGTACTCCCTTTGCCGGGCTACACCTTC. It encodes CAWSVLPLPGYTF.

The chain is built from TRBV7-3 and TRBJ1-1, with D hard to call. Trimming cost V 3 bases and J 1 base, with 6 bases left between them. The CDR3 covers 13 residues. Germline-derived CDR1 and CDR2 are SGHTA and FQGTGA. This chain's CDR3 is CASSFSANTEAFF. The CDR3 coding sequence is TGTGCCAGCAGCTTCTCGGCGAACACTGAAGCTTTCTTT.

The V gene is TRBV6-1, the J gene TRBJ1-2; the D is unclear. The CDR3 extends over 15 amino acids. Germline CDR1 MNHNS, CDR2 SASEGT. V was shortened by 5 bases and J by 0 bases, with 13 bases between the two germline ends. The CDR3 is CASSSRGWANYGYTF. As DNA, the CDR3 is TGTGCCAGCAGTTCTCGAGGGTGGGCTAACTATGGCTACACCTTC.

This rearrangement joins TRBV7-3 to TRBJ2-3, with D possibly being TRBD2 (5 bases). V was pared by 2 bases and J by 3 bases, with 9 bases between. CDR3 length: 14 residues. Germline loops: CDR1 SGHTA, CDR2 FQGTGA. Here the CDR3 reads CASSLVAFTDTQYF. The DNA for the CDR3 is TGTGCCAGCAGCTTAGTAGCGTTTACAGATACGCAGTATTTT.

J is TRBJ2-5 and V is TRBV4-2, with TRBD2 matching 10 bases. The germline V gene has CDR1 LGHNA and CDR2 YNFKEQ. Germline trimming cut 3 bases from V and 5 bases from J; bases unmatched to any gene: 9. This CDR3 has 16 residues. CDR3 nucleotide sequence: TGTGCCAGCAGCCACACAGGGACTAGCGAGCGGGAGACCCAGTACTTC. It is translated as CASSHTGTSERETQYF.

The V and J genes are TRBV5-1 and TRBJ2-5, with D maybe TRBD2 (6 bases). CDR3 length: 17 residues. V dropped 0 bases and J dropped 4 bases, with 19 bases sitting between them. Germline CDR1 and CDR2: SGHRS and YFSETQ. CDR3 sequence: CASSLGVLVAEGETQYF. The CDR3 DNA reads TGCGCCAGCAGCTTGGGGGTCCTAGTAGCGGAGGGAGAGACCCAGTACTTC.

V usage is TRBV27 and J usage is TRBJ1-6; the D is unclear. V lost 5 bases to trimming and J lost 0 bases, with 8 bases between them. This CDR3 has 15 residues. CDR1 is MNHEY, CDR2 SMNVEV, per germline (reference sequence). The CDR3 DNA sequence: TGTGCCAGCAGTCCCCTGGTCTCCTATAATTCACCCCTCCACTTT. Amino acids: CASSPLVSYNSPLHF.

The chain combines TRBV11-1 with TRBJ1-2; D might be TRBD1 (6 bases). Germline CDR1 is SGHAT and CDR2 is FQDESV (reference sequence). The length of the CDR3 is 13 residues. The ends were cut back, 5 bases at V and 2 bases at J, with 9 bases in the middle. The CDR3 DNA is TGTGCCAGCAGCCCGGACAGAAACTATGGCTACACCTTC. Encoded protein: CASSPDRNYGYTF.